Listed below are T cell receptor beta chains from one sample, sequenced in a study of CD8 T cells in ankylosing spondylitis. TCRdb fed the 5' RACE reads into MiXCR, producing one record per CDR3 protein. The table has approximately 400,000 distinct CDR3 sequences, approximately 17% seen once. The sequencing input was blood, either unsorted or a sorted T cell fraction (not recorded which). Source of these receptors: a male donor with ankylosing spondylitis. CDR3s include the opening cysteine and the closing phenylalanine or tryptophan. The order of the fields is D gene, clone size, J gene, V gene, CDR3 DNA, CDR3 protein. A D gene is named only where the DNA matches it firmly. Only some rows state a clone size, as once, few, many or a class for expanded clones.

>-|-|TRBJ1-2|TRBV6-5
TGTGCCAGCAGTTACGAGCTTACCCCAAACTATGGCTACACCTTC
CASSYELTPNYGYTF
>TRBD2|-|TRBJ2-3|TRBV19
TGTGCCAGCAGTGACCTAGCGGGACGCCTCACAGATACGCAGTATTTT
CASSDLAGRLTDTQYF
>-|many|TRBJ1-2|TRBV2
TGTGCCAGCAGCGGAGAGGGACTTAACTATGGCTACACCTTC
CASSGEGLNYGYTF
>-|-|TRBJ1-5|TRBV6-2/TRBV6-3
TGTGCCACCTCCCGTTACAGCAATCAGCCCCAGCATTTT
CATSRYSNQPQHF
>-|-|TRBJ1-2|TRBV5-1
TGCGCCAGCAGGGAAGGTTCCCCCACCTATGGCTACACCTTC
CASREGSPTYGYTF
>-|few|TRBJ2-1|TRBV7-9
TGTGCCAGCAGCTTGAGGCCAGTTCGTTACAATGAGCAGTTCTTC
CASSLRPVRYNEQFF
>-|-|TRBJ2-7|TRBV18
TGTGCCAGCTCACCGGAAAGGGGTTACTACGAGCAGTACTTC
CASSPERGYYEQYF
>TRBD1|few|TRBJ1-1|TRBV25-1
TGTGCCAGCAGTGAATTCGGACAGGGGAAGGCTTTCTTT
CASSEFGQGKAFF
>-|-|TRBJ1-5|TRBV5-1
TGCGCCAGCAGCTTGGACGGGATGGGGGGCAATCAGCCCCAGCATTTT
CASSLDGMGGNQPQHF
>TRBD2|-|TRBJ2-1|TRBV12-3/TRBV12-4
TGTGCCAGTCGACTAGCGGGGGGCCATGAGCAGTTCTTC
CASRLAGGHEQFF
>-|many|TRBJ2-3|TRBV11-2
TGTGCCAGCAGCTTAGGGGGGCGGCGCACAGATACGCAGTATTTT
CASSLGGRRTDTQYF
>-|-|TRBJ1-5|TRBV12-3/TRBV12-4
TGTGCCAGCAGTTTAGCTCAGGGTAGGAATCAGCCCCAGCATTTT
CASSLAQGRNQPQHF
>TRBD1|-|TRBJ2-7|TRBV7-9
TGTGCCAGCAGCACCCAGGGGGCGGCCTACGAGCAGTACTTC
CASSTQGAAYEQYF
>-|many|TRBJ1-5|TRBV6-5
TGTGCCAGCAGTTATGCACAGTTTAATCAGCCCCAGCATTTT
CASSYAQFNQPQHF
>-|few|TRBJ2-5|TRBV6-2/TRBV6-3
TGTGCCACCGGGACTCGGGAGACCCAGTACTTC
CATGTRETQYF
>TRBD2|-|TRBJ2-7|TRBV6-5
TGTGCCAGCAGTTACACAGCGGGGGGGCGCGAGCAGTACTTC
CASSYTAGGREQYF
>-|-|TRBJ2-3|TRBV5-1
TGCGCCAGCAGCCTGGGAGAACCTCTGGATACGCAGTATTTT
CASSLGEPLDTQYF
>-|many|TRBJ1-5|TRBV21-1
TGTGCCAGCAGCCTTCTTTATAGCAATCAGCCCCAGCATTTT
CASSLLYSNQPQHF
>TRBD2|few|TRBJ2-1|TRBV12-3/TRBV12-4
TGTGCCAGCAGTTTTGGTCTAGCGGGACTACTTTCCGACAATGAGCAGTTCTTC
CASSFGLAGLLSDNEQFF
>TRBD2|-|TRBJ2-1|TRBV4-1
TGCGCCAGCAGCACCCGGACTAGCGCCATAAATAATGAGCAGTTCTTC
CASSTRTSAINNEQFF
>-|many|TRBJ2-7|TRBV12-3/TRBV12-4
TGTGCCAGCAGTTTAGTCGATGGTCCTGGGCAGTACTTC
CASSLVDGPGQYF
>-|-|TRBJ2-5|TRBV7-2
TGTGCCAGCAGCTTTAGCTTTGATGAGACCCAGTACTTC
CASSFSFDETQYF
>TRBD1|few|TRBJ2-7|TRBV9
TGTGCCAGCAGCGTAGGGGACAGGGGGTCCTACGAGCAGTACTTC
CASSVGDRGSYEQYF
>-|few|TRBJ1-2|TRBV15
TGTGCCACCAGCAGAGATGGAGTGGCAGTGGGGGGCTACACCTTC
CATSRDGVAVGGYTF
>-|-|TRBJ1-5|TRBV6-2/TRBV6-3
TGTGCCAGCAGTTACTACGCTGAGGACCAGCCCCAGCATTTT
CASSYYAEDQPQHF
>-|-|TRBJ2-3|TRBV27
TGTGCCAGTTCCCAGACGGGTAGGGGCACAGATACGCAGTATTTT
CASSQTGRGTDTQYF
>-|few|TRBJ2-5|TRBV5-5
TGTGCCAGCAGCTTGGGGGGGCTCAGGGAGACCCAGTACTTC
CASSLGGLRETQYF
>TRBD1|few|TRBJ1-1|TRBV7-9
TGTGCCAGCAGCCCGGGAGACAGGGTCACTGAAGCTTTCTTT
CASSPGDRVTEAFF
>-|few|TRBJ1-6|TRBV20-1
TGCAGTGCTAGAGTGACCGTTGGAGGCTCCTATAATTCACCCCTCCACTTT
CSARVTVGGSYNSPLHF
>TRBD2|-|TRBJ2-1|TRBV5-5
TGTGCCAGCAGCCCTCAGACTAGCGGCCTCTCCAATGAGCAGTTCTTC
CASSPQTSGLSNEQFF
>TRBD2|-|TRBJ2-1|TRBV20-1
TGCAGTGCTGGACTAGCGGGATACAATGAGCAGTTCTTC
CSAGLAGYNEQFF
>-|-|TRBJ2-5|TRBV24-1
TGTGCCACCAGTGACCCCTCTCCACTAACAGTACAAGAGACCCAGTACTTC
CATSDPSPLTVQETQYF
>-|few|TRBJ1-2|TRBV3-1
TGTGCCAGCAGCCAAGAGCAGGGAGCCTATGGCTACACCTTC
CASSQEQGAYGYTF
>-|many|TRBJ1-3|TRBV4-1
TGCGCCAGCAGCCGAGACCAGTCGGGTGGCAGGGGAGGAAACACCATATATTTT
CASSRDQSGGRGGNTIYF
>-|-|TRBJ2-1|TRBV7-2
TGTGCCAGCAGCAAGACAGAAGGAAACAATGAGCAGTTCTTC
CASSKTEGNNEQFF
>-|-|TRBJ1-1|TRBV7-2
TGTGCCAGCAGCTCCCTACGTGGTACAGGGTCGTACACTGAAGCTTTCTTT
CASSSLRGTGSYTEAFF
>-|-|TRBJ2-6|TRBV29-1
TGCAGCGTTGAAGGGGGTACCGGGGCCAACGTCCTGACTTTC
CSVEGGTGANVLTF
>TRBD1|few|TRBJ1-3|TRBV5-1
TGCGCCAGCAGCATACAGGGGTTGGCTGGAAACACCATATATTTT
CASSIQGLAGNTIYF
>TRBD1|-|TRBJ2-5|TRBV30
TGTGCCTGGAGTCGACAGGGGGAGACCCAGTACTTC
CAWSRQGETQYF
>TRBD2|few|TRBJ2-1|TRBV3-1
TGTGCCAGCAGCCAATTAACCGGGACTAGCGGGAGGAATGAGCAGTTCTTC
CASSQLTGTSGRNEQFF
>TRBD2|-|TRBJ2-1|TRBV20-1
TGCAGTGCATATAGCGGGAGGCGAAACAATGAGCAGTTCTTC
CSAYSGRRNNEQFF
>TRBD2|-|TRBJ2-7|TRBV7-9
TGTGCCAGCAGCTTAAGCGGGGGGGCCGGGGAGCAGTACTTC
CASSLSGGAGEQYF
>-|few|TRBJ2-3|TRBV7-3
TGTGCCAGCAGCTCGGGACTCCGCACAGATACGCAGTATTTT
CASSSGLRTDTQYF
>-|-|TRBJ2-7|TRBV20-1
TGCAGTGCTTCCGGGACTGTCCAAGCCTACGAGCAGTACTTC
CSASGTVQAYEQYF
>-|-|TRBJ2-7|TRBV28
TGTGCCAGCAGTTTGGGGAGCCCCAAGCGCGAGCAGTACTTC
CASSLGSPKREQYF
>-|-|TRBJ2-3|TRBV7-2
TGTGCCAGCAGCCTGGCTCCGGACTACACAGATACGCAGTATTTT
CASSLAPDYTDTQYF
>-|many|TRBJ2-2|TRBV28
TGTGCCAGCAGTTTAAGGGGCGGGGAGCTGTTTTTT
CASSLRGGELFF
>-|-|TRBJ2-2|TRBV7-8
TGTGCCAGCAGCTTAGCGCTTGGCGCCCGTTCCCCCGGGGAGCTGTTTTTT
CASSLALGARSPGELFF
>TRBD1|many|TRBJ2-1|TRBV7-2
TGTGCCAGCAGAATAACCGGGACAGGGGACTCCTACAATGAGCAGTTCTTC
CASRITGTGDSYNEQFF
>-|-|TRBJ2-5|TRBV3-1
TGTGCCAGCAGCAACAGACGGACGGTCCAAGAGACCCAGTACTTC
CASSNRRTVQETQYF
>TRBD2|few|TRBJ2-5|TRBV7-9
TGTGCCAGCAGCTTAATGGGTAGCGGGGAGACCCAGTACTTC
CASSLMGSGETQYF
>-|few|TRBJ1-1|TRBV15
TGTGCCACCAGCAGAGATAAGAGGACTGAAGCTTTCTTT
CATSRDKRTEAFF